Shown below are 23 T cell receptor beta chains from a single sample sequenced in a study of T cells in Graves' hyperthyroidism and ophthalmopathy. TCR beta CDR3 regions were amplified from RNA transcripts. During a first-round RT-PCR of the TCR CDR3, the HTBI primer set was used. TCRdb reprocessed the multiplex PCR reads with MiXCR, giving one entry per CDR3 protein. This table holds a few hundred thousand distinct CDR3 sequences, approximately 15% found once. Sequenced: blood. Receptors were obtained from a woman in her 40s with Graves' ophthalmopathy.

This clonotype was recorded many times. V and J are TRBV2 and TRBJ2-3; the D is unclear. The V and J ends lost 7 bases and 2 bases respectively, with 13 bases between them. CDR1 and CDR2 from the germline V gene are SNHLY and FYNNEI. This CDR3 is 14 amino acids long. As DNA, the CDR3 is TGTGCCAGCATAACCAGGCCGTACACAGATACGCAGTATTTT. Translated: CASITRPYTDTQYF.

This clonotype was recorded at least ten times. The chain is built from TRBV3-1 and TRBJ2-5, with D uncertain. The V end was cut by 3 bases, the J end by 11 bases, with 13 bases between. This CDR3 has 12 amino acids. Germline CDR1 is LGHDT and CDR2 is YNNKEL (reference sequence). The CDR3, as DNA: TGTGCCAGCAGCCAGCGAACTATGGGACAGTACTTC. It specifies CASSQRTMGQYF.

The sample holds many counts of this clonotype. This chain links TRBV11-2 with TRBJ2-7, with D unclear. CDR3 length: 11 amino acids. Germline V gene lookup returns CDR1 SGHAT and CDR2 FQNNGV. Trimming removed 5 bases from V and 2 bases from J, with 4 bases in between. The CDR3 region has the DNA TGTGCCAGCAGCGTTGCCTACGAGCAGTACTTC. It translates to CASSVAYEQYF. The full variable domain, in which reference TRBV11-2 and TRBJ2-7 provide the parts outside the CDR3, is EAGVAQSPRYKIIEKRQSVAFWCNPISGHATLYWYQQILGQGPKLLIQFQNNGVVDDSQLPKDRFSAERLKGVDSTLKIQPAKLEDSAVYLCASSVAYEQYFGPGTRLTVT.

This clonotype occurred a few times. A much larger clone differs by one base, so this may be a read error. The gene calls are TRBV5-5 and TRBJ2-1; D is unresolved. The J call may not be correct, given that the DNA end is closer to TRBJ2-7. This CDR3 spans 15 amino acids. From germline, CDR1 is SGHKS and CDR2 YYEKEE (reference sequence). The CDR3 spells CASSLEGIGYNEQYF. The CDR3 nucleotides read TGTGCCAGCAGCTTGGAGGGCATTGGGTACAATGAGCAGTACTTC.

This clonotype was recorded at least ten times. The rearrangement links TRBV7-9 to TRBJ2-7, with D possibly TRBD1 on 5 matching bases. The ends were cut back, 5 bases at V and 0 bases at J, with 5 bases in the middle. Germline lookup yields CDR1 SEHNR and CDR2 FQNEAQ (reference sequence). The CDR3 has 12 residues. CDR3 protein: CASSGHSYEQYF. CDR3 sequence (DNA): TGTGCCAGCAGCGGACACTCCTACGAGCAGTACTTC.

This clonotype was detected a few times. The chain links TRBV9 to TRBJ1-5; D is undetermined. The CDR3 length is 15 residues. Trimming removed 0 bases at V and 0 bases at J, with 7 bases between. The germline V gene has CDR1 SGDLS and CDR2 YYNGEE. In DNA form, the CDR3 reads TGTGCCAGCAGCGTAGGGCCTACTAGCAATCAGCCCCAGCATTTT. Protein product: CASSVGPTSNQPQHF.

This clonotype was detected ten times or more. The chain couples TRBV28 to TRBJ2-1, with 9 nucleotides matching TRBD1. Trimming took 6 bases from V and 3 from J; bases not matched to a gene: 3. This CDR3 has 14 residues. CDR1 and CDR2 from the germline V gene are MDHEN and SYDVKM. This CDR3 is CASRGTGNYNEQFF. The CDR3 DNA follows: TGTGCCAGCAGGGGGACAGGGAACTACAATGAGCAGTTCTTC.

This clonotype occurred many times. This sequence joins TRBV2 and TRBJ1-1, with TRBD1 as a possible D gene (6 bases). With 0 bases removed from V and 1 base from J, the gap between germline ends came to 12 bases. Germline CDR1 is SNHLY and CDR2 is FYNNEI. The CDR3 covers 16 residues. CDR3 sequence: CASSEARRGENTEAFF. CDR3 DNA: TGTGCCAGCAGTGAAGCAAGGAGGGGGGAGAACACTGAAGCTTTCTTT.

This clonotype was observed at least ten times. The chain couples TRBV6-1 to TRBJ2-4; unclear D gene. In germline, CDR1 is MNHNS, CDR2 SASEGT. The CDR3 runs 12 residues. Trimming took 0 bases from V and 3 from J, leaving 0 bases between them. The chain's CDR3 is CASSEAKNIQYF. The DNA for the CDR3 is TGTGCCAGCAGTGAAGCCAAAAACATTCAGTACTTC.

In this sample, this clonotype turned up many times. The chain recombines TRBV10-3 with TRBJ2-2; D remains ambiguous. Germline CDR1 is ENHRY and CDR2 is SYGVKD. The CDR3 length is 14 residues. Deletions cut 2 bases from V and 1 base from J, with 5 bases between. CDR3 sequence: CAISEGQNTGELFF. The CDR3 bases are TGTGCCATCAGTGAGGGTCAGAACACCGGGGAGCTGTTTTTT.

V gene TRBV20-1 combines with J gene TRBJ1-1; D remains unclear. The V end lost 1 base, the J end lost 6 bases, and 9 bases lay between the germline ends. In germline, CDR1 is DFQATT, CDR2 SNEGSKA (reference sequence). The CDR3 has 12 residues. The CDR3 reads CSARVPGSEAFF. The CDR3 DNA reads TGCAGTGCTAGAGTTCCGGGATCTGAAGCTTTCTTT.

This clonotype was observed many times. J is TRBJ2-5 and V is TRBV25-1; TRBD1 matches at 8 bases. Trimming cost V 2 bases and J 5 bases; bases outside gene matches: 7. The germline V gene has CDR1 MGHDK and CDR2 SYGVNS. There are 15 residues in the CDR3. The CDR3 DNA reads TGTGCCAGCAGTGAAAGTCGGACAGGGAAGGAGACCCAGTACTTC. Residues: CASSESRTGKETQYF.

CDR3 in amino acids: CASSLGFGKGTEAFF. The CDR3, as DNA: TGCGCCAGCAGCTTGGGGTTTGGGAAGGGGACTGAAGCTTTCTTT. This rearrangement joins TRBV5-1 to TRBJ1-1; TRBD1 is a possible D gene (5 bases). V dropped 0 bases and J dropped 5 bases, with 14 bases sitting between them. Per the germline V gene, CDR1 is SGHRS and CDR2 is YFSETQ. The CDR3 covers 15 residues.

The table lists this clonotype with a few counts. This chain's CDR3 is CASSSSWGVSYNEQFF. For the CDR3, the DNA is TGTGCCAGCAGCTCCTCATGGGGTGTCAGCTACAATGAGCAGTTCTTC. V is TRBV11-2 and J is TRBJ2-1; D gene uncertain. The CDR3 has 16 residues. With 4 bases removed from V and 3 bases from J, the gap between germline ends came to 16 bases. Germline lookup yields CDR1 SGHAT and CDR2 FQNNGV.

This chain joins TRBV20-1 and TRBJ2-2; D not resolved. The V end was cut by 3 bases, the J end by 2 bases, with 7 bases between. CDR3 size: 13 residues. Germline V gene lookup returns CDR1 DFQATT and CDR2 SNEGSKA (reference sequence). The CDR3 sequence is CSASPLNTGELFF. DNA of the CDR3: TGCAGTGCTAGTCCCCTAAACACCGGGGAGCTGTTTTTT.

This clonotype has more than one count but fewer than ten. The V gene is TRBV4-1, the J gene TRBJ2-7, with a tentative D call TRBD2 (6 bases). CDR1 is MGHRA and CDR2 is YSYEKL in the germline V gene. The germline V and J ends were trimmed by 1 base and 7 bases, with 14 bases remaining between them. This CDR3 is built from 14 residues. Here the CDR3 DNA reads TGCGCCAGCAGCCAAGTCCTGCCAAGCGGGGAGCAGTACTTC. Translating gives CASSQVLPSGEQYF.

Comments on this clonotype: It may be a read error: a sequence one base away is much more abundant. The chain is built from TRBV7-8 and TRBJ2-1; D unclear. This CDR3 has 15 amino acids. Germline CDR1 SGHVS, CDR2 FQNEAQ. The CDR3 protein is CASSLMPGSYDEQFF. The CDR3 bases are TGTGCCAGCAGCTTAATGCCTGGCTCCTACGATGAGCAGTTCTTC.

The chain combines TRBV5-6 with TRBJ1-2; the D gene is possibly TRBD1 (6 bases). Trimming took 0 bases from V and 13 from J, leaving 16 bases between them. The CDR3 is 13 amino acids. Germline V gene data show CDR1 as SGHDT and CDR2 as YYEEEE. The CDR3 is CASSLGDKADLTF. The CDR3 region has the DNA TGTGCCAGCAGCTTGGGGGACAAGGCCGATCTCACCTTC.

The V call is TRBV7-9, the J call TRBJ2-7; TRBD1 matches at 12 bases. The J segment lost 7 bases and the V segment lost 11 bases, leaving 15 bases of the junction unmatched. The CDR3 has 15 residues. In germline, CDR1 is SEHNR, CDR2 FQNEAQ (reference sequence). DNA for the CDR3: TGTGCCGCTCTCCGGGGACAGGGGGCATCCGGGGAGCAGTACTTC. Translated, it gives CAALRGQGASGEQYF.

This clonotype has a count of ten or more. CDR3 loop: CASSSRGQPQHF. Here the CDR3 DNA reads TGTGCCAGCAGTTCCAGGGGGCAGCCCCAGCATTTT. The chain joins TRBV28 to TRBJ1-5, with TRBD1 identical over 7 bases. The CDR3 has 12 residues. V was pared by 4 bases and J by 7 bases, with 1 base of the junction left unmatched. Germline V gene data show CDR1 as MDHEN and CDR2 as SYDVKM.

In this sample, this clonotype turned up many times. This chain links TRBV6-1 with TRBJ2-5; D is undetermined. The CDR3 has 12 amino acids. Trimming removed 5 bases from V and 5 bases from J, with 9 bases in between. Looked up from germline, CDR1 is MNHNS and CDR2 is SASEGT. CDR3 sequence: CASSPRSETQYF. For the CDR3, the DNA is TGTGCCAGCAGTCCACGATCCGAGACCCAGTACTTC.

The chain uses TRBV20-1 and TRBJ1-4, with D possibly matching TRBD1 (6 bases). V was cut by 6 bases and J by 0 bases, with 17 bases left in between. Looked up from germline, CDR1 is DFQATT and CDR2 is SNEGSKA (reference sequence). CDR3 size: 16 residues. This chain's CDR3 is CSAPTGGGATNEKLFF. CDR3 sequence (DNA): TGCAGTGCCCCCACCGGGGGCGGGGCAACTAATGAAAAACTGTTTTTT.

The DNA for the CDR3 is TGTGCCAGCAGCTTTAAGGGACGGTTTTACAATGAGCAGTTCTTC. Translation: CASSFKGRFYNEQFF. The rearrangement uses TRBV5-8 and TRBJ2-1, with D possibly called TRBD1 or TRBD2 (5 bases each). The CDR3 loop spans 15 amino acids. V lost 2 bases, J lost 4 bases, and 13 bases lay in between. The germline V gene encodes CDR1 SGHTS and CDR2 YDEGEE.